These 7 T cell receptor beta chains came from one sample sequenced in a study of cytomegalovirus exposure and HLA in healthy donors. PCR primers comprised 60 Vbeta and 13 Jbeta primers. Profiling relied on immunoSEQ multiplex PCR, and the TCRdb table lists in-frame clones only, not all of them. The repertoire has 80,000 to 95,000 clones, approximately 86% of them found once; the top ten carry 9% to 9.5%. Sample: PBMCs. The source is a man aged 30 to 39 in good health and CMV-seropositive.

The chain carries TRBV28 and TRBJ1-2; possibly TRBD1 for D (5 bases). The CDR3 has 15 residues. Germline CDR1 MDHEN, CDR2 SYDVKM. V shed 1 base and J shed 0 bases, with 9 bases lying between them. CDR3: CASSLFQGTNYGYTF. The CDR3 DNA reads as TGTGCCAGCAGTTTATTCCAGGGCACTAACTATGGCTACACCTTC.

The chain is built from TRBV18 and TRBJ2-3; D is uncertain. This CDR3 is 13 amino acids long. CDR1 is KGHSH, CDR2 LQKENI, per germline. V gave up 3 bases and J gave up 2 bases, with 6 bases separating them. The chain's CDR3 is CASSPSDTDTQYF. As DNA, the CDR3 is TGTGCCAGCTCACCTTCAGACACAGATACGCAGTATTTT.

The chain has TRBV7-9 and TRBJ2-7; D unresolved. Trimming removed 1 base at V and 7 bases at J, with 11 bases between. In germline, CDR1 is SEHNR, CDR2 FQNEAQ (reference sequence). CDR3 size: 13 residues. The CDR3 region is CASSLGSYSEQYF. The CDR3 nucleotides read TGTGCCAGCAGCTTAGGCAGTTATTCGGAGCAGTACTTC.

V usage is TRBV5-1 and J usage is TRBJ1-4; TRBD1 aligns across 8 bases. This CDR3 contains 15 residues. Germline assignment: CDR1 SGHRS and CDR2 YFSETQ. Trimming cost V 4 bases and J 7 bases; bases outside gene matches: 9. CDR3 loop: CASSAQGAVGEKLFF. The CDR3 DNA reads as TGCGCCAGCAGCGCGCAGGGGGCGGTGGGTGAAAAACTGTTTTTT. Full variable domain (missing parts from reference TRBV5-1 and TRBJ1-4): KAGVTQTPRYLIKTRGQQVTLSCSPISGHRSVSWYQQTPGQGLQFLFEYFSETQRNKGNFPGRFSGRQFSNSRSEMNVSTLELGDSALYLCASSAQGAVGEKLFFGSGTQLSVL.

The rearrangement joins TRBV5-1 to TRBJ1-2; D perhaps matches TRBD1 (5 bases). CDR1 is SGHRS and CDR2 is YFSETQ in the germline V gene. Trimming took off 0 bases at V and 14 bases at J, with 23 bases between the two ends. The CDR3 is 15 amino acids. CDR3 sequence: CASSLVTTGARTITF. The CDR3 DNA sequence: TGCGCCAGCAGCTTGGTAACAACAGGCGCCAGGACTATTACCTTC.

This chain connects TRBV4-1 to TRBJ1-2; no reliable D call. The CDR3 spans 13 residues. Trimming stripped 0 bases from V and 3 bases from J, with 5 bases between. The germline V gene has CDR1 MGHRA and CDR2 YSYEKL. The CDR3 is CASSQDSYYGYTF. The CDR3 bases are TGCGCCAGCAGCCAAGATTCTTACTATGGCTACACCTTC.

The gene calls are TRBV19 and TRBJ2-7; D may be TRBD2 (5 bases). There are 15 residues in the CDR3. CDR1 and CDR2 (germline): LNHDA, SQIVND (reference sequence). With 1 base removed from V and 0 bases from J, the gap between germline ends came to 10 bases. For the CDR3, the DNA is TGTGCCAGTAGTATAGGAGGAGGCATCTCCTACGAGCAGTACTTC. This codes for CASSIGGGISYEQYF.